Listed below are T cell receptor beta chains from one sample, sequenced in a study of human T cells and chemical hapten exposure. TCRdb re-analysed the 5' RACE reads in MiXCR, keeping a single row per CDR3 protein. The sample yields 95,000 to 120,000 distinct CDR3 sequences, around 20% seen once. The receptors come from a human donor in good health. Both conserved end residues are part of each CDR3. The D gene is left open where the match is weak. Size tells how often a clone was seen (once, few, many) or the class of an expanded clone, and some rows leave it out.

abundance | j_gene | v_gene | d_gene | CDR3aa | CDR3nt
. | TRBJ2-7 | TRBV29-1 | TRBD2 | CSVARTSGLLDYEQYF | TGCAGCGTCGCCAGGACTAGCGGGCTCCTCGACTACGAGCAGTACTTC
few | TRBJ2-4 | TRBV28 | TRBD1 | CASSISLLRGLVNIQYF | TGTGCCAGCAGCATTTCCCTTCTCAGGGGGCTGGTAAACATTCAGTACTTC
. | TRBJ1-2 | TRBV6-6 | . | CASSYSYREHYGDTF | TGTGCCAGCAGTTACTCGTACAGGGAGCACTATGGCGACACCTTC
. | TRBJ2-1 | TRBV28 | TRBD1 | CASSIRGHEQFF | TGTGCCAGCAGTATCAGGGGGCATGAGCAGTTCTTC
. | TRBJ2-7 | TRBV4-1 | . | CASSQGGGGGVYEQYF | TGCGCCAGCAGCCAAGGAGGGGGGGGAGGGGTATACGAGCAGTACTTC
once | TRBJ1-6 | TRBV28 | . | CASSLLGRANSPLHF | TGTGCCAGCAGTTTATTGGGCAGGGCTAATTCACCCCTCCACTTT
few | TRBJ2-7 | TRBV11-3 | . | CASSWRITRAEVYEQYF | TGTGCCAGCAGCTGGAGAATCACCAGGGCCGAGGTCTACGAGCAGTACTTC
few | TRBJ1-5 | TRBV30 | TRBD1 | CAWSRQGGNQPQHF | TGTGCCTGGAGCCGCCAGGGGGGCAATCAGCCCCAGCATTTT
. | TRBJ1-6 | TRBV3-1 | . | CASSREELTGFYNSPLHF | TGTGCCAGCAGCCGAGAAGAATTAACCGGTTTTTATAATTCACCCCTCCACTTT
. | TRBJ2-4 | TRBV5-4 | . | CASSSRTTKNIQYF | TGTGCCAGCAGCTCCCGGACGACCAAAAACATTCAGTACTTC
few | TRBJ2-7 | TRBV30 | TRBD2 | CACRLVAGKQYF | TGTGCCTGCCGGTTGGTAGCGGGAAAGCAGTACTTC
. | TRBJ2-5 | TRBV9 | . | CASSRGSSAQETQYF | TGTGCCAGCAGCCGCGGTTCTAGCGCACAAGAGACCCAGTACTTC
. | TRBJ2-5 | TRBV29-1 | . | CSVTKGRTQETQYF | TGCAGCGTTACGAAAGGGCGGACCCAAGAGACCCAGTACTTC
. | TRBJ2-1 | TRBV12-3/TRBV12-4 | TRBD2 | CASSPVAGPSNEQFF | TGTGCCAGCAGCCCCGTAGCGGGCCCTAGCAATGAGCAGTTCTTC
. | TRBJ1-6 | TRBV5-1 | TRBD1 | CASSPGQINSPLHF | TGCGCCAGCAGCCCGGGACAGATAAATTCACCCCTCCACTTT
few | TRBJ2-6 | TRBV5-1 | TRBD1 | CASRPPGQGVSGGFGANVLTF | TGCGCCAGCAGACCCCCGGGACAGGGGGTTTCGGGTGGCTTTGGGGCCAACGTCCTGACTTTC
few | TRBJ2-2 | TRBV28 | TRBD1 | CASSLFPRQGARTGELFF | TGTGCCAGCAGCCTCTTTCCGAGACAGGGGGCGAGGACCGGGGAGCTGTTTTTT